This T cell receptor (beta chain) was sequenced in a study of human T cells and chemical hapten exposure (dated by TCRdb to the early 2020s). Background for the entire study: Libraries were combined into a pool for sequencing, and differences in TCR yield between samples came mainly from small differences in library volumes within the pool. This study followed changes in the peripheral blood TCR repertoire in vivo during primary and secondary sensitization of alopecia patients to the hapten diphenylcyclopropenone (DPC). For every blood RNA sample, sequencing covered both the TCR alpha and TCR beta chains. Paper-wide results and their limitations: DPC sensitization did not change how many TCRs were above 1 in 1000 frequency, and no evidence was found of alterations in global repertoire structure. After repeated subsampling, changes were observed in the strength of the expansion versus patch-test correlation and in the threshold at which the correlation became significant.

Based on the germline V gene, the CDR1 and CDR2 sequences are SQVTM and ANQGSEA. V loses 7 bases at its end and J loses 6 bases; junction bases beyond the gene matches: 9. The CDR3 holds 14 amino acids from the cysteine to the phenylalanine. The read is trimmed to its CDR3 DNA, 42 bases read in frame from base 1. Library preparation used RACE. The sequencer listed for this sample is NextSeq 500. During library preparation, unique molecular identifiers were attached to individual cDNA molecules so that TCRs could be counted quantitatively and reproducibly. Under the source paper's analysis protocol: Samples had a median of about 96,000 TCRs, with a range from roughly 20,000 to 690,600. The Decombinator software suite was used to annotate the V, J and CDR3 of the TCR reads. For PS versus PT1 abundance plots, all samples were subsampled to the same number of TCRs (28,000). Expanded TCRs were defined as absent before sensitization and observed at least eight times at the 2-week time point. In-frame beta chains were kept once TCRdb had trimmed the public reads at Q25 with fastp and called clones with MiXCR. Under each unique CDR3 protein, matching rows form one entry showing the most common genes and DNA. The V and J calls and clone size come from TCRdb's table, not from the authors' own analysis. Across this sample there are more than 70,000 distinct CDR3 sequences, with approximately 9% seen only once. Of the sample, approximately 2.8% is held by the ten largest clones.

The sample's time point label is to be understood as: healthy volunteer bleed at 2 weeks. Total RNA was isolated from unfractionated whole blood collected in Tempus Blood RNA tubes. A few healthy volunteers were used as TCR sequencing controls and were bled at day 0, 2 weeks and 6 weeks. This clonotype showed up many times. Its antigen has not been determined. One base away there is no much larger clone; base qualities are not given. Sequenced sample: whole blood. The chain is made from TRBV29-1 and TRBJ2-2; 9 of the junction bases match TRBD1. This clonotype was obtained from a female donor in good health. Some clones in this sample may be carry-over from other donors' samples. The nucleotide sequence is given as TGCAGCGCCAGGGGACAGGGAAAGGCCGGGGAGCTGTTTTTT. It specifies CSARGQGKAGELFF.